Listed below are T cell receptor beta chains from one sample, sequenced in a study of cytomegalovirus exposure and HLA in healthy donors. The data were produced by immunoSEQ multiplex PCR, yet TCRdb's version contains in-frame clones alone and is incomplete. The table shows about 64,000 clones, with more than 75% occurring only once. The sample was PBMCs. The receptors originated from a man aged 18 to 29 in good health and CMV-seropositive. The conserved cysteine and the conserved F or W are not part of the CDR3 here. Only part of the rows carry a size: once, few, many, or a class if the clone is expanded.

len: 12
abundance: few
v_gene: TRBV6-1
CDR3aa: ASPIAGFTDTQY

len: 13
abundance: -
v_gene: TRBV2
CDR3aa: ASSELQGGGSPLH

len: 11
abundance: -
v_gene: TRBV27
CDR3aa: ASRKGGGQPQH

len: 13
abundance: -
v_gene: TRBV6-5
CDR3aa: ASSQVTQGAYGYT

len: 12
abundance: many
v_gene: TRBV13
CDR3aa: ASSSIDGTGELF

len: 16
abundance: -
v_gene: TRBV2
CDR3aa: ASSDPLGLAGGPYEQY

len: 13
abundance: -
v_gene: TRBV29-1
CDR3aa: SANPLEGSNTEAF

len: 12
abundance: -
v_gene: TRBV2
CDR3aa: ASTPPDRGQGYT

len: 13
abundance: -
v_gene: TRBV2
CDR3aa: ASSERSTSNTEAF

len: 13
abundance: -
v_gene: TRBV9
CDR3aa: ASSVEGGLNSPLH

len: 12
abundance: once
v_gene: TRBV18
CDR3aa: ASSAGAEDYGYT

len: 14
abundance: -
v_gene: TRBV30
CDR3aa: AWSVRSSGSTYEQY

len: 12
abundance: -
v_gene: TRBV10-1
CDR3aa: ASSESGLYTEAF

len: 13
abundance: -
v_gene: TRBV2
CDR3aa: ASSAGQGGTGELF

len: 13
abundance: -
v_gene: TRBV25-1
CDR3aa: ASSEPLAGKNEQF

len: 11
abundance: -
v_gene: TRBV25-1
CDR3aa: ASSGQVAHEQY

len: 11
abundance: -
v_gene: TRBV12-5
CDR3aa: ASGQGRYNEQF

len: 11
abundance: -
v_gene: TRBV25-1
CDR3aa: ASTFGGRSPLH

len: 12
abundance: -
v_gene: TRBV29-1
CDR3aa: SVDGPGEGDTQY

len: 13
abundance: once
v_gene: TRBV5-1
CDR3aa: ASSQGLAGGGEQY

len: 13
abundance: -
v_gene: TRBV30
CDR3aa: AWSVKAGGHDTQY

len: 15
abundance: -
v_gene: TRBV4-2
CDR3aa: ASSQAIGTSAYNEQF

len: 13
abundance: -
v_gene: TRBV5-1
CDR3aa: ASSLGDSNTGELF

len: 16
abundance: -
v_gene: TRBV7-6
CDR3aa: ASSLGEGVYLATDTQY

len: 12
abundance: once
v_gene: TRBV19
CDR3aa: ATTLGTLNTEAF

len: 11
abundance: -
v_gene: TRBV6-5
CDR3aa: ASSRDRYNEQF

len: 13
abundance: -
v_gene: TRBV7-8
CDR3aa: ASSPTGLAAAEQF

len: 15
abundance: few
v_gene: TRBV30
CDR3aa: AWSVLGASGRIYEQY

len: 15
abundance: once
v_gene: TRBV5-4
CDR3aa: ASSLVAGDSLSYEQY

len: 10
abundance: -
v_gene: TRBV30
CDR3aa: AWSEIPLSYT

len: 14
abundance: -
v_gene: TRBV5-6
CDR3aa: ASSSQQGRYTGELF

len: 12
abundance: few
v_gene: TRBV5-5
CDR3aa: ASSKGTALYEQY

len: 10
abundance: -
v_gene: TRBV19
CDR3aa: ASNPREGEAF

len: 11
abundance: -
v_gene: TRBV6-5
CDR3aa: ASRQGERYGYT

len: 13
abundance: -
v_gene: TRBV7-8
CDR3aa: ASSWTSGASYEQY

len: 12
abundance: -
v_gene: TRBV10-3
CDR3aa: AIRGDSGNQPQH

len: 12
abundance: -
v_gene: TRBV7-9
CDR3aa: ASSLDTGTYGYT